This TCR beta chain emerged from a study of CDR3 diversity in severe acne. The germline V gene encodes CDR1 SGHRS and CDR2 YFSETQ. The V gene lost 0 bases and the J gene lost 2 bases, with 8 bases spanning the gap. This CDR3 is 14 amino acids long. TCRdb fed the PCR reads into MiXCR, producing one record per CDR3 protein. Among tens of thousands of distinct CDR3 sequences listed, approximately 51% were seen once. The sample was blood. V is TRBV5-1 and J is TRBJ1-2; possibly TRBD1 for D (6 bases). The clonotype originates from a male donor in good health, without acne. Here the CDR3 reads CASSLDRVNYGYTF. DNA of the CDR3: TGCGCCAGCAGCTTGGACAGGGTGAACTATGGCTACACCTTC.